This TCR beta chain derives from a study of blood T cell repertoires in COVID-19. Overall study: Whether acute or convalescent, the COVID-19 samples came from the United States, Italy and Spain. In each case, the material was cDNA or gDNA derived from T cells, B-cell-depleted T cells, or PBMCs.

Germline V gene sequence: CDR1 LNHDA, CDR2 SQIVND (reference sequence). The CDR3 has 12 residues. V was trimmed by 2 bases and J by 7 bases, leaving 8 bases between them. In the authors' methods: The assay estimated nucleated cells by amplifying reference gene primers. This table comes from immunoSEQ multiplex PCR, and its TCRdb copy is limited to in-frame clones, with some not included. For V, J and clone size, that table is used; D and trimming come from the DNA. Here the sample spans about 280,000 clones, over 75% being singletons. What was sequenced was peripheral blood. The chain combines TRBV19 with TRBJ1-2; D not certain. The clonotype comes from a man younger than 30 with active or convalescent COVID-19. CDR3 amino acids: CASSIQGGGYTF. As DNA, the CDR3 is TGTGCCAGTAGTATACAAGGCGGTGGCTACACCTTC.